This T cell receptor beta chain comes out of a study of T cells in Graves' hyperthyroidism and ophthalmopathy. RNA transcripts yielded amplified TCR beta CDR3 regions. The HTBI set primed first-round TCR CDR3 RT-PCR. Each CDR3 protein gets one entry after TCRdb re-called the multiplex PCR reads with MiXCR. This table holds approximately 610,000 distinct CDR3 sequences, approximately 15% found once. V was trimmed by 0 bases and J by 4 bases, leaving 15 bases between them. This CDR3 has 15 amino acids. Germline V lookup: CDR1 DFQATT, CDR2 SNEGSKA (reference sequence). This clonotype was detected ten times or more.

This sequence was found in a woman aged 18-29 years with Graves' hyperthyroidism. The sample taken for sequencing was blood. The chain uses TRBV20-1 and TRBJ1-2; unclear D gene. CDR3 amino acids: CSARDTVGRSYGYTF. In nucleotides, the CDR3 is TGCAGTGCTAGAGATACGGTTGGACGAAGCTATGGCTACACCTTC.